What follows are 12 T cell receptor beta chains derived from one specimen sequenced in a study of cytomegalovirus exposure and HLA in healthy donors. PCR amplification relied on 60 Vbeta primers (plus 13 Jbeta primers). TCRdb keeps only in-frame clones here, not all; method: immunoSEQ multiplex PCR. This sample contains 150,000 or so clones. The sequencing input was PBMCs. The receptor source for this set is a woman in her forties or fifties in good health and CMV-seronegative.

The chain uses TRBV20-1 and TRBJ2-1; no definite D call. Trimming took 6 bases from V and 8 from J, leaving 11 bases between them. Looked up from germline, CDR1 is DFQATT and CDR2 is SNEGSKA (reference sequence). The CDR3 has 11 residues. The CDR3 nucleotides are TGCAGTGCCCAGCGTCGGCATGAGCAGTTCTTC. Protein product: CSAQRRHEQFF.

This chain connects TRBV30 to TRBJ1-1; no reliable D call. The CDR3 is made up of 11 amino acids. Trimming took off 2 bases at V and 11 bases at J, with 12 bases between the two ends. Per germline, CDR1 GTSNPN and CDR2 SVGIG (reference sequence). CDR3 coding DNA: TGTGCCTGGAGTAAGGCAGCGGATGCTTTCTTT. This gives the protein CAWSKAADAFF. Drawing the rest from reference TRBV30 and TRBJ1-1, the complete variable domain is SQTIHQWPATLVQPVGSPLSLECTVEGTSNPNLYWYRQAAGRGLQLLFYSVGIGQISSEVPQNLSASRPQDRQFILSSKKLLLSDSGFYLCAWSKAADAFFGQGTRLTVV.

The J gene is TRBJ1-3, the V gene TRBV30, with D uncertain. The V and J ends lost 1 base and 4 bases respectively, with 11 bases between them. This CDR3 has 14 residues. The V gene's germline CDR1 is GTSNPN and CDR2 SVGIG (reference sequence). The CDR3 sequence is CAWSALVSGNTIYF. The CDR3 DNA reads as TGTGCCTGGAGTGCGTTGGTTAGCGGAAACACCATATATTTT.

The rearrangement links TRBV28 to TRBJ1-5; D is possibly TRBD1 (5 bases). V lost 4 bases, J lost 4 bases, and 8 bases lay in between. From germline, CDR1 is MDHEN and CDR2 SYDVKM. The CDR3 is 13 residues long. The CDR3 DNA sequence: TGTGCCAGCAGTTGGAGGGGAAATCAGCCCCAGCATTTT. Protein product: CASSWRGNQPQHF.

The rearrangement uses TRBV19 and TRBJ1-5; 7 positions agree with TRBD1. Germline CDR1 and CDR2: LNHDA and SQIVND (reference sequence). This CDR3 is built from 16 residues. After removal of 1 base from V and 3 bases from J, the junction contained 6 bases not matched to a gene. CDR3 nucleotide sequence: TGTGCCAGTAGTATAGGGGACAGTGGTAACAATCAGCCCCAGCATTTT. This encodes CASSIGDSGNNQPQHF. Drawing the rest from reference TRBV19 and TRBJ1-5, the complete variable domain is DGGITQSPKYLFRKEGQNVTLSCEQNLNHDAMYWYRQDPGQGLRLIYYSQIVNDFQKGDIAEGYSVSREKKESFPLTVTSAQKNPTAFYLCASSIGDSGNNQPQHFGDGTRLSIL.

The chain joins TRBV7-2 to TRBJ2-7, with a possible D match to TRBD1 (6 bases). Germline CDR1 and CDR2: SGHTA and FQGNSA. The CDR3 spans 14 residues. Trimming stripped 6 bases from V and 1 base from J, with 13 bases between. For the CDR3, the DNA is TGTGCCAGCAGTAATGACAGGTTTTCCTACGAGCAGTACTTC. It translates to CASSNDRFSYEQYF.

The rearrangement uses TRBV7-8 and TRBJ1-5; TRBD1 is a possible D gene (6 bases). The CDR3 is 15 amino acids. Trimming took 5 bases from V and 5 from J, leaving 16 bases between them. Germline lookup yields CDR1 SGHVS and CDR2 FQNEAQ. CDR3 protein: CASSPRTEGDQPQHF. In DNA, the CDR3 is TGTGCCAGCAGCCCGAGGACTGAGGGGGATCAGCCCCAGCATTTT. The full variable domain, completed using reference TRBV7-8 and TRBJ1-5, is GAGVSQSPRYKVAKRGQDVALRCDPISGHVSLFWYQQALGQGPEFLTYFQNEAQLDKSGLPSDRFFAERPEGSVSTLKIQRTQQEDSAVYLCASSPRTEGDQPQHFGDGTRLSIL.

The gene calls are TRBV27 and TRBJ2-7; TRBD2 aligns across 11 bases. The V gene end was trimmed by 7 bases and the J gene end by 1 base; junction bases not matched to a gene: 15. Germline-derived CDR1 and CDR2 are MNHEY and SMNVEV (reference sequence). This CDR3 has 18 amino acids. The CDR3 here is CASTMSLAGGGRSYEQYF. CDR3 sequence (DNA): TGTGCCAGCACGATGTCCCTAGCGGGAGGAGGAAGGTCCTACGAGCAGTACTTC.

In the case of this clone: The sample holds other DNA sequences that translate to the same CDR3. The chain has TRBV28 and TRBJ1-2; the D gene is possibly TRBD1 (6 bases). V was pared by 2 bases and J by 3 bases, with 7 bases between. Germline V lookup: CDR1 MDHEN, CDR2 SYDVKM. The CDR3 is made up of 13 amino acids. Here the CDR3 reads CASSLGGDYGYTF. Written as DNA, the CDR3 is TGTGCCAGCAGTTTAGGGGGCGACTATGGCTACACCTTC.

The chain is built from TRBV19 and TRBJ2-7, with a possible D match to TRBD1 (5 bases). V was cut by 1 base and J by 5 bases, with 18 bases left in between. CDR3 size: 16 residues. Germline assignment: CDR1 LNHDA and CDR2 SQIVND (reference sequence). The CDR3 region has the DNA TGTGCCAGTAGTATAGGGCCTTGGGGCAGGGAACACGAGCAGTACTTC. The encoded protein is CASSIGPWGREHEQYF. Looking up the rest from reference TRBV19 and TRBJ2-7 gives the full variable domain: DGGITQSPKYLFRKEGQNVTLSCEQNLNHDAMYWYRQDPGQGLRLIYYSQIVNDFQKGDIAEGYSVSREKKESFPLTVTSAQKNPTAFYLCASSIGPWGREHEQYFGPGTRLTVT.

V is TRBV2 and J is TRBJ1-2, with 8 bases that match TRBD1. J was trimmed by 5 bases and V by 4 bases; bases with no gene match: 6. The germline gives CDR1 SNHLY, CDR2 FYNNEI. The CDR3 extends over 14 amino acids. CDR3 bases: TGTGCCAGCAGTGGACAGGGGACGGGGTATGGCTACACCTTC. Protein: CASSGQGTGYGYTF.

This chain joins TRBV18 and TRBJ2-3; unclear D gene. Germline assignment: CDR1 KGHSH and CDR2 LQKENI. The CDR3 runs to 13 residues. The ends were cut back, 3 bases at V and 6 bases at J, with 10 bases in the middle. The CDR3 coding sequence is TGTGCCAGCTCACCCCTACTGGAGGATACGCAGTATTTT. Its protein product is CASSPLLEDTQYF.